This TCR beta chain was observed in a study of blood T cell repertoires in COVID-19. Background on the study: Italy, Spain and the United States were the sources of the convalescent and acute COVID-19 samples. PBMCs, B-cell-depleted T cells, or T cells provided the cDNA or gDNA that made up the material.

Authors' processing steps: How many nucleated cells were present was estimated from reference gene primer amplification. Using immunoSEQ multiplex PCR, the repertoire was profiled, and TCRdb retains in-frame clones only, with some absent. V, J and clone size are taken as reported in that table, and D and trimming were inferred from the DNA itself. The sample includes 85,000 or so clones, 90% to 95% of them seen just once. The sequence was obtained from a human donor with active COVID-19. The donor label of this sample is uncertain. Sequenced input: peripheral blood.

CDR3 coding DNA: TGTGCCAGCAGCTTATGGCAGGCAACCTACGAGCAGTACTTC. This translates into CASSLWQATYEQYF. The gene calls are TRBV11-2 and TRBJ2-7; D unresolved. The CDR3 is made up of 14 amino acids. V was shortened by 2 bases and J by 2 bases, with 10 bases between the two germline ends. Germline lookup yields CDR1 SGHAT and CDR2 FQNNGV.